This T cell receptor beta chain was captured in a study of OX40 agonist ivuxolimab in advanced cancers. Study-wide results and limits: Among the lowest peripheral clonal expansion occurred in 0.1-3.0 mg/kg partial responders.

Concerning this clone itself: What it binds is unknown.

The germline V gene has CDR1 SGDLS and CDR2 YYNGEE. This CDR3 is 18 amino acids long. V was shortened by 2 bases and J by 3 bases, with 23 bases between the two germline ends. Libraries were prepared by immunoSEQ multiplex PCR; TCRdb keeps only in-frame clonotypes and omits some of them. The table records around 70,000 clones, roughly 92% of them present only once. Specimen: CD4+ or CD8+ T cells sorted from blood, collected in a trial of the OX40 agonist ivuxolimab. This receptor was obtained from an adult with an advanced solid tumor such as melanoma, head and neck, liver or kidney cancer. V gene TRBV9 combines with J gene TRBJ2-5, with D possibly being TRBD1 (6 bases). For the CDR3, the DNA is TGTGCCAGCAGCGTCGTACCTTCCAGGGGCCGGGATGAAGAGACCCAGTACTTC. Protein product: CASSVVPSRGRDEETQYF. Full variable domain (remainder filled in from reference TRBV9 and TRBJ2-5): DSGVTQTPKHLITATGQRVTLRCSPRSGDLSVYWYQQSLDQGLQFLIQYYNGEERAKGNILERFSAQQFPDLHSELNLSSLELGDSALYFCASSVVPSRGRDEETQYFGPGTRLLVL.